What follows describes a single T cell receptor (beta chain). Its antigen is not known. The sample is drawn from a study of cytomegalovirus exposure and HLA in healthy donors. At the level of the study: In a later analysis, the roughly 110 validation repertoires were reported to have used the same platform as the 600 to 700 first-cohort repertoires.

Study-level points and caveats: Rare TCR sequences predominated, though certain public TCRs were found in many donors. Confirmation was obtained in vitro that a few CMV-associated chains are specific for CMV antigens. The authors listed 150 or so TCR beta chains as cytomegalovirus-associated.

The CDR3 runs to 15 residues. V was cut by 1 base and J by 0 bases, with 8 bases left in between. CDR1 SGHDT and CDR2 YYEEEE come from the germline V gene. Profiled with immunoSEQ multiplex PCR; TCRdb holds only in-frame clones, not every one. The repertoire holds approximately 70,000 clones, 90% to 95% seen once, with approximately 3% in the top ten. Sequenced material: PBMCs. This receptor was obtained from a woman aged 18 to 35 in good health and CMV-seropositive. V gene TRBV5-6 combines with J gene TRBJ2-1, with a tentative D call TRBD1 (5 bases). The CDR3 reads CASSLNRFSYNEQFF. CDR3 coding DNA: TGTGCCAGCAGCTTGAACAGGTTCTCCTACAATGAGCAGTTCTTC.